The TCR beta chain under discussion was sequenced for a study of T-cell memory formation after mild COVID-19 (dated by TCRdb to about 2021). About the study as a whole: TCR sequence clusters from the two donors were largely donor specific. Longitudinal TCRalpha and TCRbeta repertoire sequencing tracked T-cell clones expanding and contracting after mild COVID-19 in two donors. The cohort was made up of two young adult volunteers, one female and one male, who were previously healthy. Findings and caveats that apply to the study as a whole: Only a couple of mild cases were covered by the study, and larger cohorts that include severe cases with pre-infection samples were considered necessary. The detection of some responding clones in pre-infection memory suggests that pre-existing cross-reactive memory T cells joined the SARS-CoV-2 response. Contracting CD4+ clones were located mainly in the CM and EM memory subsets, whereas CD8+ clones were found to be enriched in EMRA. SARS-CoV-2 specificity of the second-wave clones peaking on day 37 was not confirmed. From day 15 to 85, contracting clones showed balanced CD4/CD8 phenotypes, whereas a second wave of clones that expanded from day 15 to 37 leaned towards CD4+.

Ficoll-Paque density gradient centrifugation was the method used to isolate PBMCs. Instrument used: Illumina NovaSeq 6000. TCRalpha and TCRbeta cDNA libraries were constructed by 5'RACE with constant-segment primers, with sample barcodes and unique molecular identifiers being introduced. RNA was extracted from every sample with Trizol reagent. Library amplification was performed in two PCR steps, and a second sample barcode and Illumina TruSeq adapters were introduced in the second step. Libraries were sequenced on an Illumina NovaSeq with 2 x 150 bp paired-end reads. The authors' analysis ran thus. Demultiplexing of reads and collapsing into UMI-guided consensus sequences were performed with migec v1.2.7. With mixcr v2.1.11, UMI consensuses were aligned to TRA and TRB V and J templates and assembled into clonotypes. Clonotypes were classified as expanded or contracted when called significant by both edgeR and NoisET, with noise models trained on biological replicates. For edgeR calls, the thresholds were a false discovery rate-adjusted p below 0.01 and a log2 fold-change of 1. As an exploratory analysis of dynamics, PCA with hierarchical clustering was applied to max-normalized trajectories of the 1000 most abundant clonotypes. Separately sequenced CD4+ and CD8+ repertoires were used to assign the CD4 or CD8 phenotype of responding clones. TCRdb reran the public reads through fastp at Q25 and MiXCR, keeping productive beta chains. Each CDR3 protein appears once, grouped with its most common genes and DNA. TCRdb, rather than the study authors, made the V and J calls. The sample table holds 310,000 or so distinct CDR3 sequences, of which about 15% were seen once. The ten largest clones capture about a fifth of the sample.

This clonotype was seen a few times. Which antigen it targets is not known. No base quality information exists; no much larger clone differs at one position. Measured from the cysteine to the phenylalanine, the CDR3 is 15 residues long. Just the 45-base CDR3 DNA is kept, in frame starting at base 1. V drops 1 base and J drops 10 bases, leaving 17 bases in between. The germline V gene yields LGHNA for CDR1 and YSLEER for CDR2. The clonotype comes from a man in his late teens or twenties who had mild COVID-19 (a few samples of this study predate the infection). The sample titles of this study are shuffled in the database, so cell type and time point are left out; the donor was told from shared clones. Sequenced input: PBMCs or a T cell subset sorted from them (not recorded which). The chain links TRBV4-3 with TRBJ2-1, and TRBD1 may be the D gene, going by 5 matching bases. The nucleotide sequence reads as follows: TGCGCCAGCAGCCAAGCTCCCTTCAGGGTCAGCGAGCAGTTCTTC. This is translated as CASSQAPFRVSEQFF.